The present T cell receptor (beta chain) was sequenced within a study of blood T cell repertoires in COVID-19. Clones were read by immunoSEQ multiplex PCR, and TCRdb kept only the in-frame ones, dropping some. The table includes under 350,000 clones, approximately 86% detected once. CDR3 length equals 17 residues. CDR1 is SNHLY and CDR2 is FYNNEI in the germline V gene. Trimming shortened V by 8 bases and J by 0 bases, and 20 bases separated the two germline ends. The sequenced material came from PBMCs or T cells enriched from blood (not recorded which). This sequence originates from a woman between 18 and 29 years old who had recovered from COVID-19. The gene calls are TRBV2 and TRBJ1-5; weak D call: TRBD1 (6 bases). CDR3 protein: CASGRRGGWDSNQPQHF. The CDR3, as DNA: TGTGCCAGCGGAAGACGAGGGGGTTGGGATAGCAATCAGCCCCAGCATTTT.